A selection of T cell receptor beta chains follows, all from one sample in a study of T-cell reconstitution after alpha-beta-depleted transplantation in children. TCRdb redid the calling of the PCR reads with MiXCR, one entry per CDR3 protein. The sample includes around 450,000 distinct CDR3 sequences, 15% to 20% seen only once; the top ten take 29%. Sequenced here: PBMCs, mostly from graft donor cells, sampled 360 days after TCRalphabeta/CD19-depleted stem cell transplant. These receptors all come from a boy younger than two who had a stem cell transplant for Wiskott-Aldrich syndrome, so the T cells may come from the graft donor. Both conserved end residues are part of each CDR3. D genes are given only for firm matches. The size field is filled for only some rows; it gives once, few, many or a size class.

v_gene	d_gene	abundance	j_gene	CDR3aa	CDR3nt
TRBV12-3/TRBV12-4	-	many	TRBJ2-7	CASSSNGVYEQYF	TGTGCCAGCAGTTCAAACGGGGTGTACGAGCAGTACTTC
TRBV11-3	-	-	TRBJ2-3	CASSSPVFDTDTQYF	TGTGCCAGCAGCTCTCCGGTCTTTGACACAGATACGCAGTATTTT
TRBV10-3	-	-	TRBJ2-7	CAISERLQSSYEQYF	TGTGCCATCAGTGAGCGGCTTCAGAGCTCCTACGAGCAGTACTTC
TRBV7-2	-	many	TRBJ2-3	CASSLLGRSRASDTQYF	TGTGCCAGCAGCTTACTGGGACGGAGTCGGGCTTCGGATACGCAGTATTTT
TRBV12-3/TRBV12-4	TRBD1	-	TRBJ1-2	CASSLTGQGAYGYTF	TGTGCCAGCAGTTTGACGGGACAGGGGGCGTATGGCTACACCTTC
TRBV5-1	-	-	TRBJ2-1	CASRMREYYNEQFF	TGCGCCAGCAGGATGAGGGAATACTACAATGAGCAGTTCTTC
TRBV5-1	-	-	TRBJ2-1	CASSLIGGAGGHNEQFF	TGCGCCAGCAGCTTGATAGGCGGGGCCGGGGGGCACAATGAGCAGTTCTTC
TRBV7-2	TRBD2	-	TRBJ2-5	CASSLALTRTSPYGETQYF	TGTGCCAGCAGCTTAGCATTGACCCGGACTAGTCCTTATGGAGAGACCCAGTACTTC
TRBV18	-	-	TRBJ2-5	CASSPLQGQHQETQYF	TGTGCCAGCTCACCACTACAGGGTCAACACCAAGAGACCCAGTACTTC
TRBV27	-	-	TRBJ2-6	CASSLLGFSGANVLTF	TGTGCCAGCAGTTTACTCGGTTTCTCTGGGGCCAACGTCCTGACTTTC
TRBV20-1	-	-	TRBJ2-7	CSARERGRHSYEQYF	TGCAGTGCTAGAGAGAGGGGCAGACACTCCTACGAGCAGTACTTC
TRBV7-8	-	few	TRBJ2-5	CASSLGPTAQETQYF	TGTGCCAGCAGCTTAGGGCCGACAGCACAAGAGACCCAGTACTTC
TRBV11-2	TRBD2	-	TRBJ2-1	CASSPLGLAGWSSYNEQFF	TGTGCCAGCAGCCCTTTAGGACTAGCGGGATGGAGCTCCTACAATGAGCAGTTCTTC
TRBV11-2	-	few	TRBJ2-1	CASSSRGPAYNEQFF	TGTGCCAGCAGCTCCCGGGGGCCCGCCTACAATGAGCAGTTCTTC
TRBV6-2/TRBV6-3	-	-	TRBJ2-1	CASSYRQPSARKNPLYNEQFF	TGTGCCAGCAGTTACCGCCAGCCTTCCGCGCGGAAAAACCCCCTCTACAATGAGCAGTTCTTC
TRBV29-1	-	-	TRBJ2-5	CSSWTGETQYF	TGCAGCTCCTGGACCGGGGAGACCCAGTACTTC
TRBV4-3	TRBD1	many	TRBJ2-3	CASSRGDRASTDTQYF	TGCGCCAGCAGCCGAGGGGACAGAGCTAGCACAGATACGCAGTATTTT
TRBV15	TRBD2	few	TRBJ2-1	CATSRLAGWNEQFF	TGTGCCACCAGTAGACTAGCGGGTTGGAATGAGCAGTTCTTC
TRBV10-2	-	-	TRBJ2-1	CATSPAGSSYNEQFF	TGCGCCACCTCCCCCGCGGGGAGCTCCTACAATGAGCAGTTCTTC
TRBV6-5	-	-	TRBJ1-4	CASSYGGKKLFF	TGTGCCAGCAGTTACGGGGGAAAAAAACTGTTTTTT
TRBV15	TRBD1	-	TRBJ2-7	CATSRSRQGTYEQYF	TGTGCCACCAGCAGATCTAGACAGGGAACCTACGAGCAGTACTTC
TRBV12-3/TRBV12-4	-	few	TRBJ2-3	CASSRQVSSTDTQYF	TGTGCCAGCAGTCGACAGGTCTCTAGCACAGATACGCAGTATTTT
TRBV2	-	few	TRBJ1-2	CASSAAGIYGYTF	TGTGCCAGCAGTGCGGCAGGGATCTATGGCTACACCTTC